This T cell receptor beta chain stems from a study of neurological immune-mediated disorders. Findings and limits, study-wide: None of the CDR3 amino acid sequences in expanded clones turned up in more than one subject, which points to private repertoires in all groups. Phylogenetic grouping assigned the repertoires of 18 of 34 multiple sclerosis patients to a single cluster of related CDR3 sequences. This cluster may be a repertoire-level signature.

CDR1 and CDR2 (germline): GTSNPN, SVGIG (reference sequence). The CDR3 is made up of 13 amino acids. The V end lost 3 bases, the J end lost 4 bases, and 9 bases lay between the germline ends. The method for making cDNA was 5'RACE, and it used 10-nucleotide random UMIs. TCRdb itself ran the 5' RACE reads through MiXCR, one entry per CDR3 protein. There are some 57,000 distinct CDR3 sequences in the sample; more than 3.5% occur only once, and 6.5% lies in the top ten. This clonotype was picked up a small number of times. What it recognizes is unknown. Sequencing used PBMCs. The receptor comes from a man aged 60 to 75 with multiple sclerosis. The chain carries TRBV30 and TRBJ2-2; no firm D call. CDR3 in DNA: TGTGCCTGGAGGATGGCGGCCACCGGGGAGCTGTTTTTT. Protein: CAWRMAATGELFF.